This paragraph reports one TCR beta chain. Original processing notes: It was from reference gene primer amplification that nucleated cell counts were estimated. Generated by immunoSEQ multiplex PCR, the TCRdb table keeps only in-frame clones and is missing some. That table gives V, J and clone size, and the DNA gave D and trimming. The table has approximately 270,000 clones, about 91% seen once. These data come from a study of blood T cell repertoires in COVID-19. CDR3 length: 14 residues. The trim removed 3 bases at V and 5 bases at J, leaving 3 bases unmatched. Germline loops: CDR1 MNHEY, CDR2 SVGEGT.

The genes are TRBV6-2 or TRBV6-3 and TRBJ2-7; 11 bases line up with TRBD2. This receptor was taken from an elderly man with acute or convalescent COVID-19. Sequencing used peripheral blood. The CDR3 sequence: CASSYSGRGNEQYF. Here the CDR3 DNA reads TGTGCCAGCAGTTATAGCGGGAGGGGCAACGAGCAGTACTTC.